This TCR beta chain originates from a study of siplizumab effects on memory and regulatory T cells. For this clone: Its antigen is still unknown.

Some clones are missing from TCRdb's copy, which holds only in-frame ones; the method was immunoSEQ multiplex PCR. The data show about 91,000 clones, over 85% seen once. Study-wide results and limits: The majority of clones, roughly 75-97% of proliferating CD4+ or CD8+ clones, lacked an assignable naive or memory phenotype. Significant reduction of alloreactive sequences traceable to unstimulated CD4+ memory cells was observed with siplizumab.

The V end was cut by 0 bases, the J end by 1 base, with 6 bases between. The CDR3 runs 13 residues. Germline V gene sequence: CDR1 GTSNPN, CDR2 SVGIG (reference sequence). J is TRBJ2-5 and V is TRBV30; D is undetermined. The sequenced material came from CD8+ T cells sorted from blood. The sequence was collected from a human donor in good health. For the CDR3, the DNA is TGTGCCTGGAGTGTGAACAGCCAAGAGACCCAGTACTTC. Translated, it gives CAWSVNSQETQYF.